This T cell receptor beta chain was sequenced during a study of radiation and T cells in renal cell carcinoma. In the case of this clone: Its specificity is not known.

This sample's time point: blood 4 weeks post-SBRT, at nephrectomy. Treatment meaning: 15 Gy SBRT to primary tumor, nephrectomy 4 weeks later. Nephrectomy followed 15 Gy stereotactic body radiation by 4 weeks. After SBRT, blood was collected at 2 and 4 weeks, plus baseline. Libraries were prepared by immunoSEQ multiplex PCR; TCRdb keeps only in-frame clonotypes and omits some of them. This table has 60,000 to 75,000 clones, about 83% appearing once. Study conclusions and caveats: In blood, top tumor clones expanded by 2 weeks, shrinking by 4. Without pretreatment biopsies, baseline tumor clonotype presence was undetermined.

This sequence originates from a man in his fifties or sixties with renal cell carcinoma. The sequencing here drew on blood, taken from a patient whose treatment included radiotherapy and nephrectomy.

The CDR3 DNA reads as TGTGCCAGCAGCCCACCTCAGGGGTCGAACACCGGGGAGCTGTTTTTT. It translates to CASSPPQGSNTGELFF. The gene calls are TRBV7-3 and TRBJ2-2; a weak D match, TRBD1 (6 bases). The germline V and J ends were trimmed by 5 bases and 0 bases, with 13 bases remaining between them. CDR1 and CDR2 from the germline V gene are SGHTA and FQGTGA. The CDR3 consists of 16 residues.